The sequence of this TCR beta chain was determined in a study of CD8 T cells in ankylosing spondylitis (TCRdb year 2017). In terms of the full investigation: To find TCR variants linked to disease, the study profiled T cell receptor beta repertoires in ankylosing spondylitis patients and healthy donors. The full study cohort was made up of about two dozen ankylosing spondylitis patients and 108 healthy donors. Peripheral blood was sampled, and synovial fluid was also collected from ankylosing spondylitis patients.

From cysteine to phenylalanine, the CDR3 is 14 amino acids long. The sequence is cut down to CDR3 DNA, 42 bases in frame from base 1. Cut back by 5 bases and 0 bases, the V and J ends lie 11 bases apart. Via the germline V gene (reference sequence), CDR1 is SGHKS and CDR2 YYEKEE. The reads were generated on an Illumina HiSeq 2500. Quantitative 5'-RACE with molecular barcodes was the method used to prepare the TCR beta libraries. As for the authors' bioinformatics: A new computational method based on a probabilistic model of VDJ rearrangement was used to identify disease-linked TCR variants. TCRdb took the public reads, trimmed them with fastp at Q25, ran MiXCR for clone calling and kept in-frame beta chains. Rows with a matching CDR3 protein are joined into one entry that keeps the most common DNA and genes. TCRdb, not the original authors, processed these V and J calls. Counted in this sample were around 120,000 distinct CDR3 sequences; around 24% of them appeared once. Of the sample, 9% to 15% falls within the top ten clones.

Regarding this clonotype: No cognate antigen has been identified for it. It has no much larger one-base neighbor in the sample; base qualities were not kept.

Overall study results and their limits: Significant enrichment of the disease-linked clones was reported in matched synovial fluid samples from ankylosing spondylitis patients. A CD8+ phenotype was shown by the disease-linked clones, which were found at relatively low frequencies in peripheral blood. Blood from ankylosing spondylitis patients appeared to be characterized by a TCR beta motif composed of 7 to 9 highly homologous amino acid variants. Some of the motif variants had been reported before in the synovial fluid and blood of reactive arthritis patients, a finding that suggests common disease-initiation mechanisms.

For each ankylosing spondylitis patient, the synovial fluid sample was matched to a blood sample from that same patient. Sequenced sample: synovial fluid, either unsorted or a sorted T cell fraction (not recorded which). This sequence uses TRBV5-5 and TRBJ1-2; TRBD1 is perhaps the D gene, given 5 matching bases. The TCR originated in a male donor with ankylosing spondylitis. The CDR3 sequence is CASSWTPANYGYTF. The nucleotide sequence is TGTGCCAGCAGTTGGACACCCGCTAACTATGGCTACACCTTC.